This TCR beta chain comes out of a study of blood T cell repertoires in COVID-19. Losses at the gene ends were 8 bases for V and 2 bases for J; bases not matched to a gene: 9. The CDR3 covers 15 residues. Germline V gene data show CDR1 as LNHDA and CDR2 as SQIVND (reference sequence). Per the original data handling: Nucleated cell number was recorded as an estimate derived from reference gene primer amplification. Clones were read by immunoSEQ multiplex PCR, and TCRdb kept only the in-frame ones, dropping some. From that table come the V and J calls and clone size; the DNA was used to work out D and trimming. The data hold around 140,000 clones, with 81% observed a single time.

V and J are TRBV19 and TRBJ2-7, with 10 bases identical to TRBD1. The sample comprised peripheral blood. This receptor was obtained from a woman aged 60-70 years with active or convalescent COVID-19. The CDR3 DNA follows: TGTGCCAGTTCCAACCGGGACAGGGGTACCTACGAGCAGTACTTC. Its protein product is CASSNRDRGTYEQYF.